One and the same sample provided the 15 T cell receptor beta chains below, sequenced in a study of blood T cells in healthy people across ages. Primed by a sample-barcoded 5' primer and a J-beta primer mix, a second PCR proceeded for 7 to 11 cycles. TCRdb re-derived calls from the 5' RACE reads in MiXCR, one entry per CDR3 protein. Counted here are about 930,000 distinct CDR3 sequences, 25% to 35% occurring once; the ten biggest clones make up more than 8.5%. The data were also submitted as part of a second study, on T cells of mothers and their children.

Sequencing was carried out using blood. These receptors came from a woman aged 40-49 years in good health.

The CDR3 loop is CSVEGLAYNEQFF. The CDR3 bases are TGCAGCGTTGAAGGGCTAGCCTACAATGAGCAGTTCTTC. The chain is built from TRBV29-1 and TRBJ2-1; D uncertain. This CDR3 has 13 residues. Germline values: CDR1 SQVTM, CDR2 ANQGSEA. Between the trimmed V and J ends, which lost 1 base and 2 bases, there was a span of 6 bases.

The chain is built from TRBV7-2 and TRBJ1-2; a weak D match, TRBD1 (5 bases). Trimming took 1 base from V and 0 from J, leaving 9 bases between them. The CDR3 extends over 15 amino acids. CDR1 is SGHTA, CDR2 FQGNSA, per germline. CDR3 nucleotide sequence: TGTGCCAGCAGCTTAGTTGACAGCTCTAACTATGGCTACACCTTC. Protein product: CASSLVDSSNYGYTF.

This clonotype was detected many times. This chain joins TRBV28 and TRBJ1-2, with D perhaps matching TRBD1 (6 bases). V dropped 2 bases and J dropped 4 bases, with 8 bases sitting between them. CDR3 length equals 13 residues. The germline gives CDR1 MDHEN, CDR2 SYDVKM. The CDR3 spells CASSLDRLYGYTF. Here the CDR3 DNA reads TGTGCCAGCAGTTTAGACAGGCTCTATGGCTACACCTTC.

On this clonotype itself: At one end, the junction sequence differs from germline, possibly due to a read error. The rearrangement links TRBV11-2 to TRBJ2-4; D perhaps matches TRBD2 (6 bases). The CDR3 is 17 amino acids. Looked up from germline, CDR1 is SGHAT and CDR2 is FQNNGV. CDR3 sequence: CASNLEGPWRDKNIQYF. In DNA form, the CDR3 reads TGTGCCAGCAACTTAGAGGGCCCATGGCGGGACAAAAACATTCAGTACTTC.

This clonotype has ten or more counts. The J gene is TRBJ2-3, the V gene TRBV28; a possible D gene is TRBD2 (6 bases). This CDR3 region has 16 residues. V was trimmed by 4 bases and J by 3 bases, leaving 17 bases between them. Germline V lookup: CDR1 MDHEN, CDR2 SYDVKM. CDR3 residues: CASSSAAGGFTDTQYF. CDR3 nucleotides: TGTGCCAGCAGTTCCGCCGCCGGAGGGTTTACAGATACGCAGTATTTT.

V usage is TRBV25-1 and J usage is TRBJ1-6; no definite D call. The CDR3 spans 14 residues. With 2 bases removed from V and 9 bases from J, the gap between germline ends came to 11 bases. CDR1 and CDR2 (germline): MGHDK, SYGVNS. CDR3 amino acids: CASSERLPGSPLHF. CDR3 nucleotides: TGTGCCAGCAGTGAAAGGCTTCCGGGTTCACCCCTCCACTTT.

This clonotype was recorded a few times. Mismatch with germline at one junction end may stem from a read error. The chain carries TRBV7-3 and TRBJ2-7, with 10 bases matching TRBD2. CDR1 is SGHTA, CDR2 FQGTGA, per germline. The CDR3 runs to 15 residues. The CDR3 reads CASSLTSGVQYEQYF. The CDR3 DNA reads TGTGCCAGCAGCCTAACTAGCGGGGTACAGTACGAGCAGTACTTC.

This clonotype showed up many times. The chain carries TRBV25-1 and TRBJ2-6; TRBD1 matches 8 bases. The CDR3 totals 18 residues. Losses at the gene ends were 1 base for V and 0 bases for J; bases not matched to a gene: 5. Germline CDR1 reads MGHDK; CDR2 reads SYGVNS. The DNA for the CDR3 is TGTGCCAGCAGTGAATGGGGGACAGGAGCCTCTGGGGCCAACGTCCTGACTTTC. Translated: CASSEWGTGASGANVLTF.

This clonotype was found a few times. This chain joins TRBV11-2 and TRBJ1-2, with a tentative D call TRBD1 (6 bases). Germline V lookup: CDR1 SGHAT, CDR2 FQNNGV. Trimming took off 5 bases at V and 5 bases at J, with 15 bases between the two ends. The CDR3 is 14 residues long. The CDR3 DNA sequence: TGTGCCAGCAGCCCTCAAGAGAGGGGGTATGGCTACACCTTC. As protein: CASSPQERGYGYTF.

Concerning this clonotype: This may come from a read error, since a much larger clone is one base off. The V gene is TRBV27, the J gene TRBJ2-7; D might be TRBD1 (6 bases). V shed 8 bases and J shed 2 bases, with 19 bases lying between them. The V gene's germline CDR1 is MNHEY and CDR2 SMNVEV (reference sequence). The CDR3 loop spans 15 amino acids. As DNA, the CDR3 is TGTGCCAGCGGCATTAGCAGGGGAGCTGCCTACGAGCAGTACTTC. This translates into CASGISRGAAYEQYF.

This clonotype occurred a few times. The genes are TRBV4-3 and TRBJ2-2; tentative D call: TRBD1 (5 bases). The CDR3 contains 17 residues. Per the germline V gene, CDR1 is LGHNA and CDR2 is YSLEER. Trimming removed 4 bases from V and 2 bases from J, with 17 bases in between. CDR3 sequence: CASSPDPWQGNTGELFF. The CDR3 DNA is TGCGCCAGCAGCCCTGACCCGTGGCAGGGTAACACCGGGGAGCTGTTTTTT.

The chain carries TRBV7-9 and TRBJ2-4, with unresolved D. The CDR3 totals 13 residues. Per germline, CDR1 SEHNR and CDR2 FQNEAQ (reference sequence). Trimming shortened V by 2 bases and J by 7 bases, and 9 bases separated the two germline ends. The CDR3 protein is CASSLPLENIQYF. The CDR3 nucleotides are TGTGCCAGCAGCTTACCCCTAGAGAACATTCAGTACTTC. The variable domain in full, completed from reference TRBV7-9 and TRBJ2-4, reads DTGVSQNPRHKITKRGQNVTFRCDPISEHNRLYWYRQTLGQGPEFLTYFQNEAQLEKSRLLSDRFSAERPKGSFSTLEIQRTEQGDSAMYLCASSLPLENIQYFGAGTRLSVL.

This clonotype was counted between two and nine times. The chain has TRBV20-1 and TRBJ2-5; possibly TRBD1 for D (6 bases). Trimming shortened V by 4 bases and J by 2 bases, and 14 bases separated the two germline ends. In germline, CDR1 is DFQATT, CDR2 SNEGSKA (reference sequence). CDR3 length: 14 amino acids. CDR3 sequence: CSATGKGDQETQYF. DNA of the CDR3: TGCAGTGCTACAGGGAAGGGGGATCAAGAGACCCAGTACTTC.

The gene calls are TRBV28 and TRBJ2-7; D is unresolved. The CDR3 is 15 residues long. CDR1 MDHEN and CDR2 SYDVKM come from the germline V gene. The V end was cut by 7 bases, the J end by 6 bases, with 22 bases between. Here the CDR3 reads CASTLGLPSGLEQYF. The CDR3 DNA follows: TGTGCCAGCACCCTGGGCCTCCCTTCCGGGCTCGAGCAGTACTTC.

This clonotype has just a few counts. This rearrangement joins TRBV4-3 to TRBJ1-2, with TRBD1 as a possible D gene (5 bases). In germline, CDR1 is LGHNA, CDR2 YSLEER. The V gene lost 0 bases and the J gene lost 6 bases, with 11 bases spanning the gap. This CDR3 has 14 residues. The CDR3 bases are TGCGCCAGCAGCCAAGAAGGCAGGGTCGATGGCTACACCTTC. Protein product: CASSQEGRVDGYTF.